Below, 10 T cell receptor beta chains from the same sample are listed, as sequenced in a study of blood T cells in healthy people across ages. Sample-barcoded 5' priming and a J-beta primer mix drove a second PCR of roughly 6 to 12 cycles. From the 5' RACE reads, TCRdb called clonotypes with MiXCR, one entry per CDR3 protein. This table holds over a million distinct CDR3 sequences, 55% to 75% found once. Sequenced: blood. Receptors originate from a man younger than 30 in good health.

This clonotype was found a few times. The chain carries TRBV7-9 and TRBJ2-1; tentatively, D is TRBD1 or TRBD2 (5 bases each). Trimming removed 5 bases at V and 4 bases at J, with 18 bases between. CDR3 length: 16 residues. Germline lookup yields CDR1 SEHNR and CDR2 FQNEAQ (reference sequence). In nucleotides, the CDR3 is TGTGCCAGCAGCCGAGGGGAAGGATCGCCGTACAATGAGCAGTTCTTC. It codes for CASSRGEGSPYNEQFF.

The V gene is TRBV6-1, the J gene TRBJ2-4, with D maybe TRBD2 (5 bases). This CDR3 region has 15 residues. V gave up 2 bases and J gave up 0 bases, with 8 bases separating them. Germline assignment: CDR1 MNHNS and CDR2 SASEGT. The DNA of the CDR3 is TGTGCCAGCAGTGAATTAGGACTAGCCAAAAACATTCAGTACTTC. Protein product: CASSELGLAKNIQYF.

This clonotype occurred once. The gene calls are TRBV24-1 and TRBJ2-1; 8 bases line up with TRBD1. The length of the CDR3 is 14 residues. Trimming cost V 7 bases and J 9 bases; bases outside gene matches: 10. Germline lookup yields CDR1 KGHDR and CDR2 SFDVKD. The CDR3 loop is CATRGGQASSEQFF. The CDR3 coding sequence is TGTGCCACCAGGGGGGGACAGGCCTCCTCTGAGCAGTTCTTC.

The rearrangement links TRBV12-3 or TRBV12-4 to TRBJ2-5; 14 bases fit TRBD2. J gave up 4 bases and V 4 bases, and 5 bases lay outside the gene matches. CDR3 length: 16 residues. The chain's CDR3 is CASSSGLAGVSETQYF. The CDR3 DNA sequence: TGTGCCAGCAGTTCGGGACTAGCGGGAGTGTCAGAGACCCAGTACTTC.

This rearrangement joins TRBV27 to TRBJ2-7; D uncertain. V was cut by 2 bases and J by 11 bases, with 22 bases left in between. Germline CDR1 is MNHEY and CDR2 is SMNVEV (reference sequence). The CDR3 is 15 residues long. CDR3 nucleotides: TGTGCCAGCAGTTTAACCTTCCTCCCGGTCTCAGGAGAGTACTTC. Translating it yields CASSLTFLPVSGEYF.

This clonotype was seen only once. The chain uses TRBV18 and TRBJ2-3, with 7 bases matching TRBD2. The CDR3 covers 17 residues. V dropped 2 bases and J dropped 6; count of bases not matched to a gene: 14. Germline V lookup: CDR1 KGHSH, CDR2 LQKENI. The DNA of the CDR3 is TGTGCCAGCTCACCAATGCGCCCGACTCAGCGGGGCGATACGCAGTATTTT. It codes for CASSPMRPTQRGDTQYF.

The chain combines TRBV7-6 with TRBJ2-2; 8 bases agree with TRBD1. CDR1 is SGHVS, CDR2 FNYEAQ, per germline. The CDR3 runs 16 residues. J gave up 2 bases and V 5 bases, and 7 bases lay outside the gene matches. CDR3 sequence reads: CASSTRTGSNTGELFF. DNA of the CDR3: TGTGCCAGCAGCACACGGACAGGGTCCAACACCGGGGAGCTGTTTTTT.

The chain couples TRBV7-2 to TRBJ2-3, with TRBD2 matching over 7 bases. CDR1 SGHTA and CDR2 FQGNSA come from the germline V gene. This CDR3 spans 17 amino acids. V gave up 1 base and J gave up 5 bases; unmatched junction bases: 12. CDR3 sequence: CTSSLEGRGSPRDTQYF. CDR3 DNA sequence: TGTACCAGCAGCTTAGAAGGGCGGGGGAGTCCTAGAGATACGCAGTATTTT. The full variable domain, with the rest looked up from reference TRBV7-2 and TRBJ2-3, is GAGVSQSPSNKVTEKGKDVELRCDPISGHTALYWYRQSLGQGLEFLIYFQGNSAPDKSGLPSDRFSAERTGGSVSTLTIQRTQQEDSAVYLCTSSLEGRGSPRDTQYFGPGTRLTVL.

This clonotype appeared a few times. The chain links TRBV6-5 to TRBJ1-2; 7 positions match TRBD1. V lost 6 bases, J lost 8 bases, and 9 bases stayed unmatched. The CDR3 spans 13 residues. CDR1 is MNHEY, CDR2 SVGAGI, per germline. The CDR3 DNA sequence: TGTGCCAGCAGCCCAGACAGGGCCACCGGCTACACCTTC. Protein sequence: CASSPDRATGYTF.

The chain carries TRBV20-1 and TRBJ2-5; TRBD2 matches 7 bases. This CDR3 has 13 residues. Trimming at V came to 6 bases and at J to 4 bases, leaving 8 bases not matched to a gene. The V gene's germline CDR1 is DFQATT and CDR2 SNEGSKA (reference sequence). CDR3 region: CSATGPSGETQYF. The DNA for the CDR3 is TGCAGTGCCACCGGTCCTAGCGGAGAGACCCAGTACTTC.